The T cell receptor (beta chain) under discussion was sequenced for a study of blood T cell repertoires in COVID-19. At the level of the study: The cDNA or gDNA used as material had been derived from T cells, B-cell-depleted T cells, or PBMCs.

The CDR3 runs 15 residues. CDR1 is MNHEY and CDR2 is SVGEGT in the germline V gene. V gave up 5 bases and J gave up 9 bases; unmatched junction bases: 13. Original methodology: The authors estimated nucleated cell counts from reference gene primer amplification. Data came from immunoSEQ multiplex PCR; TCRdb stores just in-frame clones and leaves some out. D and trimming come from the DNA, and the V and J calls and clone size come from that table. The sample comprises under 200,000 clones, 65% to 85% of which are singletons, and less than 3.5% rests with the top ten. Material: peripheral blood. The rearrangement links TRBV6-2 or TRBV6-3 to TRBJ1-5, with TRBD1 identical over 7 bases. This TCR derives from a woman in her fifties or sixties with acute or convalescent COVID-19. CDR3 in amino acids: CASSGGQTLRWPQHF. CDR3 nucleotide sequence: TGTGCCAGCAGTGGGGGACAGACCCTAAGGTGGCCCCAGCATTTT.